This is a list of T cell receptor beta chains from one sample in a study of control samples from healthy donors and cancer patients. Profiled with immunoSEQ multiplex PCR; TCRdb holds only in-frame clones, not every one. The sample lists approximately 94,000 clones; roughly nine tenths were seen once. The sequencing input was blood. Receptors were obtained from a woman younger than 45 in good health. Both conserved end residues are trimmed from each CDR3. Fields, in order: V gene, J gene, clone size, CDR3 protein. For some rows the clone size is stated as once, few or many, or as a class when expanded; others skip it.

V: TRBV7-2
J: TRBJ2-3
size: few
CDR3: ASSLQRGGDTQY

V: TRBV28
J: TRBJ1-1
size: .
CDR3: ASTPPGRLRTEAF

V: TRBV5-1
J: TRBJ2-3
size: once
CDR3: ASSLGLHRFTDTQY

V: TRBV7-6
J: TRBJ1-3
size: .
CDR3: ASSLRTVSGNTIY

V: TRBV18
J: TRBJ1-2
size: .
CDR3: ASSTRTGVDYGYT

V: TRBV9
J: TRBJ2-3
size: .
CDR3: ASSTPEGGDTQY

V: TRBV5-1
J: TRBJ1-4
size: .
CDR3: ASSFAGSEKLF

V: TRBV28
J: TRBJ1-1
size: .
CDR3: ASSLRTGGYLGEAF

V: TRBV5-1
J: TRBJ1-4
size: .
CDR3: ASSSTGQGEKLF

V: TRBV30
J: TRBJ2-5
size: .
CDR3: AWSVRGTGMETQY

V: TRBV27
J: TRBJ1-6
size: .
CDR3: ASTPDRGNSPLH

V: TRBV30
J: TRBJ1-6
size: .
CDR3: AWSPTGPRGNNSPLH

V: TRBV9
J: TRBJ2-5
size: few
CDR3: ASSAPGLASQETQY